Following are 19 T cell receptor beta chains from one sample sequenced in a study of radiation and T cells in renal cell carcinoma. The assay was immunoSEQ multiplex PCR, and TCRdb's table has in-frame clones only and misses some. The table records some 120,000 clones, 81% of them present only once. Described time point: blood 2 weeks post-SBRT. Sample treatment: 15 Gy SBRT to primary tumor, nephrectomy 4 weeks later. The sequencing here drew on blood, taken from a patient whose treatment included radiotherapy and nephrectomy. These receptors originate from a man aged 45-65 years with renal cell carcinoma.

The rearrangement uses TRBV27 and TRBJ2-2; D remains ambiguous. Trimming took off 4 bases at V and 6 bases at J, with 3 bases between the two ends. CDR1 MNHEY and CDR2 SMNVEV come from the germline V gene (reference sequence). The CDR3 spans 11 residues. The CDR3 DNA reads TGTGCCAGCAGTTCTCCCGGGGAGCTGTTTTTT. This gives the protein CASSSPGELFF.

This clone appeared a few times. The chain uses TRBV18 and TRBJ2-1, with D possibly being TRBD2 (6 bases). In germline, CDR1 is KGHSH, CDR2 LQKENI. The CDR3 length is 13 residues. V lost 3 bases and J 6 bases, leaving 9 bases between the germline ends. The DNA for the CDR3 is TGTGCCAGCTCACCTCGGGACTTCAATGAGCAGTTCTTC. Amino acid sequence: CASSPRDFNEQFF.

This chain links TRBV28 with TRBJ1-4, with TRBD1 identical over 7 bases. The germline V gene has CDR1 MDHEN and CDR2 SYDVKM. The V gene end was trimmed by 7 bases and the J gene end by 5 bases; junction bases not matched to a gene: 7. The CDR3 runs to 14 residues. This CDR3 is CASNYRGINEKLFF. DNA for the CDR3: TGTGCCAGCAACTACAGGGGAATAAATGAAAAACTGTTTTTT.

V is TRBV5-1 and J is TRBJ2-1; TRBD2 might be the D (6 bases). V lost 0 bases to trimming and J lost 7 bases, with 8 bases between them. Germline CDR1 reads SGHRS; CDR2 reads YFSETQ. CDR3 size: 13 residues. The CDR3 here is CASSLVGGNEQFF. DNA for the CDR3: TGCGCCAGCAGCTTGGTTGGGGGGAATGAGCAGTTCTTC.

The J gene is TRBJ2-1, the V gene TRBV5-4, with TRBD1 matching over 11 bases. There are 15 residues in the CDR3. Germline V gene sequence: CDR1 SGHNT, CDR2 YYREEE (reference sequence). Trimming removed 3 bases from V and 2 bases from J; junction bases left unmatched: 1. CDR3 loop: CASSWTGGTYNEQFF. Here the CDR3 DNA reads TGTGCCAGCAGCTGGACAGGGGGCACCTACAATGAGCAGTTCTTC.

The chain recombines TRBV6-1 with TRBJ2-7; 9 bases map to TRBD1. CDR1 is MNHNS and CDR2 is SASEGT in the germline V gene. The V segment lost 4 bases and the J segment 7 bases; nucleotides outside the gene matches: 20. The CDR3 is 18 amino acids. The DNA for the CDR3 is TGTGCCAGCAGTGCCCCGGGACAGGGCCTCGCGAGGAGTCGAGAGCAGTACTTC. Translation: CASSAPGQGLARSREQYF.

This rearrangement joins TRBV18 to TRBJ2-7, with D tentatively TRBD2 (5 bases). The CDR3 contains 15 residues. Germline CDR1 is KGHSH and CDR2 is LQKENI. V was shortened by 3 bases and J by 6 bases, with 18 bases between the two germline ends. The chain's CDR3 is CASSPQIKGGGEQYF. CDR3 DNA sequence: TGTGCCAGCTCACCTCAAATAAAGGGTGGAGGCGAGCAGTACTTC. Full variable domain (missing parts from reference TRBV18 and TRBJ2-7): NAGVMQNPRHLVRRRGQEARLRCSPMKGHSHVYWYRQLPEEGLKFMVYLQKENIIDESGMPKERFSAEFPKEGPSILRIQQVVRGDSAAYFCASSPQIKGGGEQYFGPGTRLTVT.

The chain has TRBV18 and TRBJ2-7, with TRBD2 identical over 10 bases. The CDR3 length is 15 residues. Germline-derived CDR1 and CDR2 are KGHSH and LQKENI. V trimming: 6 bases; J trimming: 5 bases; junction bases outside the gene matches: 10. Here the CDR3 reads CASSNEASGSHEQYF. For the CDR3, the DNA is TGTGCCAGCTCGAACGAGGCTAGCGGGAGCCACGAGCAGTACTTC.

The chain joins TRBV19 to TRBJ2-2; D may be TRBD1 (5 bases). Germline CDR1 is LNHDA and CDR2 is SQIVND (reference sequence). The CDR3 is 10 residues long. V lost 11 bases and J lost 7, with 8 bases in between. CDR3 sequence reads: CAAGFGELFF. CDR3 coding DNA: TGTGCCGCAGGGTTCGGGGAGCTGTTTTTT.

The V call is TRBV5-1, the J call TRBJ2-1; D uncertain. Trimming stripped 3 bases from V and 5 bases from J, with 9 bases between. The CDR3 has 13 residues. CDR1 is SGHRS and CDR2 is YFSETQ in the germline V gene. In nucleotides, the CDR3 is TGCGCCAGCAGCTCCGACGCACACAATGAGCAGTTCTTC. Translation: CASSSDAHNEQFF. The full variable domain, in which reference TRBV5-1 and TRBJ2-1 provide the parts outside the CDR3, is KAGVTQTPRYLIKTRGQQVTLSCSPISGHRSVSWYQQTPGQGLQFLFEYFSETQRNKGNFPGRFSGRQFSNSRSEMNVSTLELGDSALYLCASSSDAHNEQFFGPGTRLTVL.

The chain couples TRBV9 to TRBJ2-5; TRBD2 is a possible D gene (5 bases). V gave up 0 bases and J gave up 2 bases, with 11 bases separating them. There are 15 residues in the CDR3. CDR1 is SGDLS, CDR2 YYNGEE, per germline. The CDR3 is CASSVGRSSQETQYF. DNA of the CDR3: TGTGCCAGCAGCGTAGGGAGGTCTTCGCAAGAGACCCAGTACTTC.

In regard to this clone: Additional DNA sequences in this sample encode the identical CDR3. The chain carries TRBV7-2 and TRBJ2-2, with D hard to call. The V end was cut by 3 bases, the J end by 3 bases, with 2 bases between. This CDR3 comprises 12 residues. Germline V gives CDR1 SGHTA, CDR2 FQGNSA. CDR3: CASSLYTGELFF. Here the CDR3 DNA reads TGTGCCAGCAGCTTGTACACCGGGGAGCTGTTTTTT.

This chain uses TRBV21-1 with TRBJ2-7. TRBV21-1 is assigned pseudogene status. The CDR3 is 17 residues long. CDR3 sequence reads: CASSKGIGGWSSYEQYF. DNA for the CDR3: TGTGCCAGCAGCAAGGGGATAGGGGGGTGGAGCTCCTACGAGCAGTACTTC.

This chain links TRBV7-2 with TRBJ1-4, with D perhaps TRBD1 (5 bases). The V and J ends lost 5 bases and 4 bases respectively, with 11 bases between them. The germline V gene encodes CDR1 SGHTA and CDR2 FQGNSA. The CDR3 runs 14 residues. The CDR3 sequence is CASSLDRYNEKLFF. CDR3 coding DNA: TGTGCCAGCAGCCTCGACAGATATAATGAAAAACTGTTTTTT.

The chain employs TRBV4-3 and TRBJ1-6, with 8 bases lining up with TRBD1. Germline-derived CDR1 and CDR2 are LGHNA and YSLEER. After removal of 4 bases from V and 7 bases from J, the junction contained 15 bases not matched to a gene. The CDR3 is made up of 18 amino acids. CDR3 DNA: TGCGCCAGCAGCCCTTCCCTCCAATGGACAGGGCTGAATTCACCCCTCCACTTT. It codes for CASSPSLQWTGLNSPLHF.

The chain uses TRBV27 and TRBJ2-3; possibly TRBD2 for D (6 bases). Trimming left V 5 bases short and J 5 bases short, with 11 bases between. From germline, CDR1 is MNHEY and CDR2 SMNVEV (reference sequence). The CDR3 has 13 amino acids. The CDR3 nucleotides are TGTGCCAGCAGTCCCACGGGGGTAGATACGCAGTATTTT. This sequence encodes CASSPTGVDTQYF.

The V call is TRBV7-9, the J call TRBJ1-1; the D gene is possibly TRBD1 (6 bases). V dropped 1 base and J dropped 8 bases, with 8 bases sitting between them. This CDR3 is 12 amino acids long. Looked up from germline, CDR1 is SEHNR and CDR2 is FQNEAQ (reference sequence). The CDR3 region has the DNA TGTGCCAGCAGCTTAGTCGGACAGGAAGCTTTCTTT. Amino acids: CASSLVGQEAFF.

The rearrangement joins TRBV19 to TRBJ1-1; D unresolved. Germline values: CDR1 LNHDA, CDR2 SQIVND (reference sequence). This CDR3 has 15 amino acids. V gave up 7 bases and J gave up 4 bases, with 19 bases separating them. This CDR3 is CASIQFGVLGTEAFF. CDR3 DNA sequence: TGTGCCAGTATCCAATTCGGGGTCCTGGGCACTGAAGCTTTCTTT.

This clone was seen only a few times. The chain carries TRBV18 and TRBJ1-3, with a possible D match to TRBD1 (6 bases). The CDR3 has 14 residues. From germline, CDR1 is KGHSH and CDR2 LQKENI. The V end lost 4 bases, the J end lost 2 bases, and 9 bases lay between the germline ends. CDR3 in DNA: TGTGCCAGCTCACAACAGGGTACTGGAAACACCATATATTTT. Its translation is CASSQQGTGNTIYF.